This is a list of T cell receptor beta chains from one sample in a study of T cell repertoires in cytomegalovirus infection. TCRdb reanalysed the reads using MiXCR and keeps one entry per CDR3 protein. Of just under 550,000 distinct CDR3 sequences detected, 26% appear once; the ten largest clones hold approximately 13%. Specimen: PBMCs. These receptors were collected from a human donor in good health (CMV status not recorded). Some clones in this sample may be carry-over from other donors' samples. Each CDR3 is given with its conserved first and last residue. Fields, in order: D gene, J gene, clone size, V gene, CDR3 protein, CDR3 DNA. A D gene is named only where the DNA matches it firmly. The size of a clone is reported for some rows only, either as once, few or many, or as a class for expanded clones.

NA,TRBJ2-3,NA,TRBV15,CATSKENTQYF,TGTGCCACCAGCAAGGAAAATACGCAGTATTTT
NA,TRBJ1-2,NA,TRBV5-4,CASSLSGTPLGYTF,TGTGCCAGCAGCTTATCCGGGACCCCTTTAGGCTACACCTTC
TRBD1,TRBJ2-5,few,TRBV20-1,CSARDSPTGRLETQYF,TGCAGTGCTAGAGATAGTCCGACAGGGCGCCTTGAGACCCAGTACTTC
NA,TRBJ1-2,few,TRBV4-3,CASSQDLGSANYGYTF,TGCGCCAGCAGCCAAGATCTGGGTTCAGCTAACTATGGCTACACCTTC
TRBD2,TRBJ2-1,NA,TRBV4-3,CASSQTRSGIRHEQFF,TGCGCCAGCAGCCAAACGAGGAGCGGGATTCGCCATGAGCAGTTCTTC
NA,TRBJ2-2,NA,TRBV2,CASTDGAGTPNTGELFF,TGTGCCAGCACTGACGGGGCAGGGACCCCGAACACCGGGGAGCTGTTTTTT
TRBD1,TRBJ1-1,few,TRBV28,CASSVRDRVTEAFF,TGTGCCAGCAGTGTCCGGGACAGGGTCACTGAAGCTTTCTTT
NA,TRBJ1-5,few,TRBV12-3/TRBV12-4,CASSLSGQGPQHF,TGTGCCAGCAGTTTAAGTGGCCAGGGGCCCCAGCATTTT
NA,TRBJ2-1,few,TRBV11-2,CASSPLVRRTYEQFF,TGTGCCAGCAGCCCGCTAGTGAGGAGGACTTATGAGCAGTTCTTC
TRBD1,TRBJ1-2,NA,TRBV29-1,CSVEEGRGRGYTF,TGCAGCGTTGAAGAAGGCAGGGGGCGTGGCTACACCTTC
TRBD2,TRBJ2-3,NA,TRBV6-2/TRBV6-3,CASSEGVSGSDTQYF,TGTGCCAGCAGTGAAGGTGTTAGCGGGAGTGATACGCAGTATTTT
TRBD1,TRBJ1-2,many,TRBV7-2,CASSRPGQGFGYTF,TGTGCCAGCAGCCGTCCGGGACAGGGTTTTGGCTACACCTTC
TRBD2,TRBJ2-1,few,TRBV10-3,CAISKAGTSGRYEQFF,TGTGCCATCAGTAAAGCCGGGACTAGCGGGAGGTATGAGCAGTTCTTC
NA,TRBJ2-1,NA,TRBV2,CASKISESSYNEQFF,TGTGCCAGCAAAATTTCAGAGAGCTCCTACAATGAGCAGTTCTTC
NA,TRBJ1-2,NA,TRBV7-9,CASGGTSYGYTF,TGTGCCAGCGGCGGAACCTCCTATGGCTACACCTTC
NA,TRBJ2-5,many,TRBV7-2,CASSKQRRETQYF,TGTGCCAGCAGCAAGCAGAGACGTGAGACCCAGTACTTC
TRBD2,TRBJ2-1,NA,TRBV20-1,CSAREHSGSYGEQFF,TGCAGTGCTAGAGAGCATAGCGGGAGTTATGGTGAGCAGTTCTTC
TRBD1,TRBJ2-7,NA,TRBV4-3,CASSQPGQAREQYF,TGCGCCAGCAGCCAACCAGGACAGGCGAGGGAGCAGTACTTC
TRBD2,TRBJ2-2,once,TRBV12-3/TRBV12-4,CASSLQLAGAGELFF,TGTGCCAGCAGTTTACAACTAGCGGGAGCCGGGGAGCTGTTTTTT
NA,TRBJ2-5,NA,TRBV5-3,CASSFERLARETQYF,TGTGCCAGCAGCTTTGAGCGGCTAGCACGGGAGACCCAGTACTTC
NA,TRBJ1-1,few,TRBV24-1,CATSDPLGGNTEAFF,TGTGCCACCAGTGATCCGCTAGGGGGGAACACTGAAGCTTTCTTT
TRBD2,TRBJ2-2,NA,TRBV7-9,CASSTRTSGRFTGELFF,TGTGCCAGCAGCACCCGGACTAGCGGGAGGTTCACCGGGGAGCTGTTTTTT
TRBD2,TRBJ2-1,few,TRBV28,CASSHAGLATYNEQFF,TGTGCCAGCAGTCACGCAGGACTAGCCACCTACAATGAGCAGTTCTTC
NA,TRBJ1-6,NA,TRBV10-3,CAISVEGFGSPLHF,TGTGCCATCAGTGTAGAGGGGTTCGGTTCACCCCTCCACTTT
NA,TRBJ2-1,NA,TRBV4-2,CASSQEGTPLSWNEQFF,TGTGCCAGCAGCCAAGAGGGGACTCCTCTCTCCTGGAATGAGCAGTTCTTC
TRBD2,TRBJ2-2,many,TRBV7-6,CASSLGYSGDGELFF,TGTGCCAGCAGCTTAGGTTACAGCGGGGACGGGGAGCTGTTTTTT
NA,TRBJ2-7,NA,TRBV6-7,CAPDEQYF,TGTGCTCCAGACGAGCAGTACTTC
NA,TRBJ2-1,NA,TRBV7-9,CASSFKERNEQFF,TGTGCCAGCAGCTTTAAAGAGAGGAATGAGCAGTTCTTC
TRBD1,TRBJ2-1,few,TRBV30,CAWSTGTGAYNEQFF,TGTGCCTGGAGTACCGGGACAGGGGCCTACAATGAGCAGTTCTTC
NA,TRBJ2-6,NA,TRBV6-6,CASSPYSGANVLTF,TGTGCCAGCAGTCCCTACTCTGGGGCCAACGTCCTGACTTTC
NA,TRBJ2-7,NA,TRBV20-1,CSARSWAYEQYF,TGCAGTGCCCGGTCCTGGGCCTACGAGCAGTACTTC
NA,TRBJ2-5,few,TRBV2,CASSGDPPTVGRGTQYF,TGTGCCAGCAGTGGTGATCCCCCGACGGTCGGGCGAGGTACCCAGTACTTC
TRBD2,TRBJ2-2,many,TRBV7-2,CASSQTSGRLFTGELFF,TGTGCCAGCAGCCAGACTAGCGGACGCCTATTTACCGGGGAGCTGTTTTTT
TRBD2,TRBJ2-7,NA,TRBV12-3/TRBV12-4,CASSFGLAVSSYEQYF,TGTGCCAGCAGTTTCGGACTAGCGGTGAGCTCCTACGAGCAGTACTTC
NA,TRBJ2-2,many,TRBV6-2/TRBV6-3,CASSYQRRTNTGELFF,TGTGCCAGCAGTTACCAAAGGAGGACGAACACCGGGGAGCTGTTTTTT
NA,TRBJ2-1,NA,TRBV28,CASSLSDNEQFF,TGTGCCAGCAGTTTATCCGACAATGAGCAGTTCTTC
NA,TRBJ2-2,NA,TRBV7-9,CATTSGYTGELFF,TGTGCCACCACAAGCGGGTACACCGGGGAGCTGTTTTTT
NA,TRBJ1-2,NA,TRBV3-1,CASSQGVLGTYGYTF,TGTGCCAGCAGCCAAGGCGTGCTGGGAACGTATGGCTACACCTTC
NA,TRBJ2-7,few,TRBV6-2/TRBV6-3,CASSYPFYEQYF,TGTGCCAGCAGTTATCCATTCTACGAGCAGTACTTC
TRBD2,TRBJ2-3,NA,TRBV6-2/TRBV6-3,CASSYRPGLAGWGTDTQYF,TGTGCCAGCAGTTACCGACCGGGACTAGCGGGATGGGGCACAGATACGCAGTATTTT
NA,TRBJ1-1,few,TRBV6-2/TRBV6-3,CASSYRRDRAFF,TGTGCCAGCAGTTACAGGAGGGACCGAGCTTTCTTT
NA,TRBJ1-3,many,TRBV7-2,CASSLGSTGNTIYF,TGTGCCAGCAGCTTAGGGTCTACGGGAAACACCATATATTTT
NA,TRBJ2-2,NA,TRBV6-2/TRBV6-3,CASSRSWGGPTGELFF,TGTGCCAGCAGTCGAAGCTGGGGGGGGCCCACCGGGGAGCTGTTTTTT
TRBD2,TRBJ2-3,few,TRBV14,CASSQDYGRATDTQYF,TGTGCCAGCAGCCAAGATTACGGGAGGGCCACAGATACGCAGTATTTT
NA,TRBJ1-5,few,TRBV19,CASTGRVKNSNQPQHF,TGTGCCAGTACTGGCAGGGTGAAAAATAGCAATCAGCCCCAGCATTTT
TRBD2,TRBJ2-3,NA,TRBV18,CASSPVGGQRDTQYF,TGTGCCAGCTCACCAGTGGGAGGGCAAAGAGATACGCAGTATTTT
TRBD1,TRBJ2-7,NA,TRBV11-1,CASSKDRASYEQYF,TGTGCCAGCAGCAAGGACAGGGCCTCCTACGAGCAGTACTTC
NA,TRBJ2-7,few,TRBV6-6,CAIRTHLYEQYF,TGTGCCATAAGGACTCACCTCTACGAGCAGTACTTC
NA,TRBJ1-1,few,TRBV28,CASNPSVGTEAFF,TGTGCCAGCAACCCGTCGGTGGGCACTGAAGCTTTCTTT
NA,TRBJ1-5,NA,TRBV4-1,CASSQGDRSYSNQPQHF,TGCGCCAGCAGCCAAGGAGACAGGAGCTATAGCAATCAGCCCCAGCATTTT
NA,TRBJ2-3,few,TRBV7-2,CASSFDYSTDTQYF,TGTGCCAGCAGCTTCGACTATAGCACAGATACGCAGTATTTT
NA,TRBJ1-4,NA,TRBV12-3/TRBV12-4,CASRSGGVGEKLFF,TGTGCCAGCAGAAGTGGGGGTGTGGGAGAAAAACTGTTTTTT
NA,TRBJ1-6,few,TRBV11-2,CASSTRDGLEPLHF,TGTGCCAGCAGCACCCGGGACGGTCTAGAACCCCTCCACTTT